This T cell receptor beta chain was sequenced during a study of cytomegalovirus exposure and HLA in healthy donors. The CDR3 sequence is 16 residues long. Germline trimming cut 6 bases from V and 1 base from J; bases unmatched to any gene: 7. Germline assignment: CDR1 LNHDA and CDR2 SQIVND (reference sequence). Use of 60 Vbeta and 13 Jbeta primers characterized the PCR. Some clones are missing from TCRdb's copy, which holds only in-frame ones; the method was immunoSEQ multiplex PCR. Of more than 110,000 clones in the sample, approximately 84% were seen once. The study, taken as a whole, reports: An analysis that came later showed most CMV-associated TCR beta chains appearing HLA-restricted. Immune exposure information comprised only CMV serostatus. TCR sequences were mostly rare, though some public TCRs occurred in many donors. Sequencing likely produced, as an artifact, a cluster of highly shared sequence variants.

A word on this clone: The antigen is unknown.

The chain recombines TRBV19 with TRBJ2-5, with TRBD2 matching over 11 bases. The sequenced material came from PBMCs. The sequence came from a man aged 25 to 40 in good health and CMV-seropositive. The CDR3 DNA is TGTGCCAGTAGGAAAGGACTAGCGGGTCTCCAAGAGACCCAGTACTTC. This codes for CASRKGLAGLQETQYF.